Described below is a single TCR beta chain sequence and its context. Its antigen is unidentified. The data stem from a study of CD8 T cells in ankylosing spondylitis. Study results and limitations: What appeared characteristic of ankylosing spondylitis blood was a TCR beta motif of eight highly homologous variants.

The V gene's germline CDR1 is SGHTA and CDR2 FQGTGA. V dropped 8 bases and J dropped 4 bases, with 18 bases sitting between them. The CDR3 spans 15 residues. TCRdb recomputed calls from the 5' RACE reads with MiXCR, one row per CDR3 protein. The sample lists fewer than 400,000 distinct CDR3 sequences, about 20% occurring once. The rearrangement uses TRBV7-3 and TRBJ2-1; D might be TRBD1 (5 bases). The sequence derives from a male donor with ankylosing spondylitis. Sequenced: blood, either unsorted or a sorted T cell fraction (not recorded which). The CDR3 bases are TGTGCCAGCGCCCCGACGCCAGGGAAATACAATGAGCAGTTCTTC. Its translation is CASAPTPGKYNEQFF.